Given below is one TCR beta chain in context. The data were obtained in a study of cytomegalovirus exposure and HLA in healthy donors. 13 Jbeta primers and 60 Vbeta primers were used for the PCR. Assay: immunoSEQ multiplex PCR; the TCRdb copy retains only in-frame clones and omits some. The sample includes a few hundred thousand clones, about 82% of them seen just once. The CDR3 is 14 amino acids. Germline V CDR1 and CDR2: LNHNV, YYDKDF (reference sequence). Trimming cost V 0 bases and J 6 bases, with 9 bases left between them. The chain employs TRBV15 and TRBJ2-1, with a possible D match to TRBD2 (5 bases). The TCR sequence derives from a man aged 25-45 years in good health and CMV-seronegative. Sequenced material: PBMCs. CDR3 residues: CATSRDYRGNEQFF. The CDR3 region has the DNA TGTGCCACCAGCAGAGATTACCGGGGCAATGAGCAGTTCTTC.